This T cell receptor (beta chain) was sequenced for a study of radiotherapy plus CTLA-4 blockade in lung cancer. A remark on this clone: The antigen remains unidentified.

It was focal radiation plus CTLA-4 blockade with ipilimumab that patients with chemo-refractory metastatic non-small-cell lung cancer received. Assay used: immunoSEQ multiplex PCR; TCRdb lists only in-frame clones, some missing. Of 60,000 or so clones in the sample, about 80% were seen once. This CDR3 region has 11 residues. Germline values: CDR1 DFQATT, CDR2 SNEGSKA (reference sequence). General study points: There was expansion of tumor-derived TCR clones in blood after radiotherapy plus ipilimumab.

The chain is built from TRBV20-1 and TRBJ2-7, with TRBD1 matching 7 bases. The clonotype was recovered from a human donor with non-small cell lung cancer who had a partial response to radiotherapy plus ipilimumab. Source: peripheral blood, taken from a patient treated with radiotherapy plus ipilimumab. This chain's CDR3 is CTPYRGDEQYF. In DNA, the CDR3 is TGCACCCCATACAGGGGCGACGAGCAGTACTTC.